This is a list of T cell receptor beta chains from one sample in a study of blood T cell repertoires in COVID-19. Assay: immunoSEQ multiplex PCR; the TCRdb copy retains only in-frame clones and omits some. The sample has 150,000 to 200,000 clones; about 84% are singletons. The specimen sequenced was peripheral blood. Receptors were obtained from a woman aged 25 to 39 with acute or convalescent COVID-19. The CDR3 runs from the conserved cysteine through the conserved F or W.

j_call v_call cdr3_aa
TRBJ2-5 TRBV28 CASTSGRAMIQETQYF
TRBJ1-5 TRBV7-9 CASSLAGTGGVGNQPQHF
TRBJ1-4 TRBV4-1 CASSQVATGNGKLFF
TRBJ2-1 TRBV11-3 CASSPSFGGGDEQFF
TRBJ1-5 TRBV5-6 CASSLMGQVRNQPQHF
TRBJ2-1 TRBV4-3 CASSPEATGYNEQFF
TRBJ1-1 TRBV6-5 CASTQKRFTEAFF
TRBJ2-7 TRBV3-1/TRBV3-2 CASSRGNYEQYF
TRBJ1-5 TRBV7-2 CASSLGSRGQPQHF
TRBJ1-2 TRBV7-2 CASSLSFKGGYGYTF
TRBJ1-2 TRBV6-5 CASRKIQNPDWGYTF
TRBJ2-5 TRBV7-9 CASSLPTLDLTGGGETQYF
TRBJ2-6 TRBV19 CASLDWTGRSGANVLTF
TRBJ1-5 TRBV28 CASSLWLSQGYQPQHF
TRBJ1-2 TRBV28 CASSPSGQGTNFHYGYTF
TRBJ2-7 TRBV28 CASSPGASYEQYF
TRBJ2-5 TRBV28 CASSPLGGAQETQYF
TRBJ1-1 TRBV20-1 CSSQGVAEAFF
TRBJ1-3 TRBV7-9 CASSSDGESGNTIYF
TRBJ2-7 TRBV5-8 CASSFGTGRYEQYF
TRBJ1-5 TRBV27 CASSPLLAGKGNQPQHF
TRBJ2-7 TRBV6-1 CASSEAEGQGVYGGSYEQYF
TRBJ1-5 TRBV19 CASSGPGGVQDQPQHF
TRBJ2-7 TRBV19 CASSPAGLGNYEQYF
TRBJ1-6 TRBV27 CASSKEAGWGSPLHF
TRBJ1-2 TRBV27 CASSSAGPFDGYTF
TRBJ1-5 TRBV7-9 CASSFEGGYQPQHF
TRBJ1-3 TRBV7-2 CASSLAGAGSGNTIYF
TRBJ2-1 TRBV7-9 CASSLAEMLGHNEQFF
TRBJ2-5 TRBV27 CASSLYRSGETQYF
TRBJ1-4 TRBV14 CASSRPTGPGANEKLFF
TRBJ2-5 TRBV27 CASSPKDGTRGGTQYF
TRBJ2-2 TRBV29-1 CSVVAGPWNTGELFF
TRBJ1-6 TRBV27 CASSLGGSSPLHF
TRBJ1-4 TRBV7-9 CASSLAKGDEKLFF
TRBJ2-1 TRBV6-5 CASSYSGVRTNEQFF
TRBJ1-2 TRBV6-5 CASDRSPPNYGYTF
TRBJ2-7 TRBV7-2 CASSPRRDTHQYF
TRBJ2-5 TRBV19 CASSITGSQETQYF
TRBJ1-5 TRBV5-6 CASSNDRSNQPQHF
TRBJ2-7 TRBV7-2 CASSPTGPYEQYF
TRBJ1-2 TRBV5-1 CASSLVSGQGFYGYTF
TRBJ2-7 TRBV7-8 CASSSALGYEQYF
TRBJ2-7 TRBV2 CASTETSGAPYEQYF
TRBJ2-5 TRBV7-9 CASSQAGGQETQYF
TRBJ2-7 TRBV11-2 CASSLGQGALHEQYF
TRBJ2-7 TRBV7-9 CASSFRQLQGTYEQYF
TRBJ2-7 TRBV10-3 CAITKGGYEQYF
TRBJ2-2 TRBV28 CASSPLGRDTGELFF
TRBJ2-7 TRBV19 CASSWDRSYEQYF
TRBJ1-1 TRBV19 CASSRQTNTEAFF
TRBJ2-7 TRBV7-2 CASSLAGQGAYEQYF
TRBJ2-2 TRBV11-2 CASSLVAGGETGELFF
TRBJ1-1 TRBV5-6 CASSFRDRGRIDEAFF
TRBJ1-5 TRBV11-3 CASSSIVEWWQPQHF